A selection of T cell receptor beta chains follows, all from one sample in a study of tumor-infiltrating lymphocytes in primary liver carcinoma. TCRdb ran MiXCR on the multiplex PCR reads and lists one entry per CDR3 protein. In the table there are approximately 40,000 distinct CDR3 sequences, approximately 73% of which are singletons. The sample comprised liver tumor tissue from sampling region 4. All receptors derive from a man in his forties or fifties with primary liver carcinoma and hepatitis B virus infection. Each CDR3 is given with its conserved first and last residue.

CDR3aa | v_gene
CATHYGLVTGGLFF | TRBV6-5
CASSFRDRAHEQHF | TRBV6-2/TRBV6-3
CASSYDGRTSTEAFF | TRBV6-6
CASSSIQTAAQYF | TRBV11-1
CASSLDVSKNEQTF | TRBV11-3
CAISPNKGRQQPQHF | TRBV10-3
CASSQETAQGLNYGYTF | TRBV4-2
CASTLAGSTGKLFF | TRBV6-5
CSVAPTGLYEQYF | TRBV29-1
CASSFTELAGGELFF | TRBV6-5
CASSSNGGYNEQFF | TRBV24-1
CASQGLAGSCEQYF | TRBV14
CSVCKGMTEAFF | TRBV29-1
CVNGPTGHYEQYF | TRBV12-3/TRBV12-4
CSGRRGGEDTEALF | TRBV29-1
CASSSELTSHKQFF | TRBV6-2/TRBV6-3
CASSLQRPNNEQLF | TRBV7-8
CANSKLAGEMSEQFF | TRBV6-4
CASSPRTPVNSPIHF | TRBV5-6
CASSLTGLGEYGQYF | TRBV11-1
CASNPGGWGYVNEHFF | TRBV5-4
CASIPQDFGYEQYF | TRBV12-3/TRBV12-4
CASSEDREVEAFF | TRBV6-4
CAISRTLAPPLHF | TRBV11-1
CAANGQGARTGELFF | TRBV6-5
CANSQGQGVNSPLQF | TRBV11-2